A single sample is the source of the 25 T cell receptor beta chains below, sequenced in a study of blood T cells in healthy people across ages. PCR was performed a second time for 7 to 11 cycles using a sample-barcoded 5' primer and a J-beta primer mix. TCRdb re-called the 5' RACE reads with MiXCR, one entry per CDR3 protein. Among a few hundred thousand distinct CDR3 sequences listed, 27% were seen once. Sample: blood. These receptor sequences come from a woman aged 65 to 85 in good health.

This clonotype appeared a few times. The CDR3: CASSFDRAIAFF. The DNA of the CDR3 is TGTGCCAGCAGCTTCGACAGGGCAATAGCTTTCTTT. The chain employs TRBV14 and TRBJ1-1, with TRBD1 matching over 7 bases. This CDR3 has 12 residues. After removal of 5 bases from V and 10 bases from J, the junction contained 7 bases not matched to a gene. CDR1 is SGHDN and CDR2 is FVKESK in the germline V gene.

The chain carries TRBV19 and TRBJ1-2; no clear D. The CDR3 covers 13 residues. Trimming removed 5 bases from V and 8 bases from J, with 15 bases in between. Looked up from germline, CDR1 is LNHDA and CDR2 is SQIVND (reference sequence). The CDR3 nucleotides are TGTGCCAGTAGTCAGAGAATACTGGGGGGCTACACCTTC. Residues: CASSQRILGGYTF.

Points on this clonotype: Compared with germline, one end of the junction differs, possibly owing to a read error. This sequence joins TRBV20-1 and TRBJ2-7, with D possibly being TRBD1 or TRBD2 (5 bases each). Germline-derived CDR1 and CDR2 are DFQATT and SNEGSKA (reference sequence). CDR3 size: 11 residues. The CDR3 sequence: CNAWDGYEQYF. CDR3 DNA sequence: TGCAATGCTTGGGACGGCTACGAGCAGTACTTC.

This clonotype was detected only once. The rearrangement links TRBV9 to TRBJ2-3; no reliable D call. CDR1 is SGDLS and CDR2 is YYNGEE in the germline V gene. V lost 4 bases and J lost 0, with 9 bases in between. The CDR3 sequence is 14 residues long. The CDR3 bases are TGTGCCAGCAGCATCCAACAGAGCACAGATACGCAGTATTTT. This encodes CASSIQQSTDTQYF. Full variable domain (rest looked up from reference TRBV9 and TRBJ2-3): DSGVTQTPKHLITATGQRVTLRCSPRSGDLSVYWYQQSLDQGLQFLIQYYNGEERAKGNILERFSAQQFPDLHSELNLSSLELGDSALYFCASSIQQSTDTQYFGPGTRLTVL.

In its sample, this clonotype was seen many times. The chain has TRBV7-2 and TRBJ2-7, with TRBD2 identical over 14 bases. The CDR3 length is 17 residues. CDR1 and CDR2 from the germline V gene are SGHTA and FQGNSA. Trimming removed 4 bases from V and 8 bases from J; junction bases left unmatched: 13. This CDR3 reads CASSSVGTSGGRDKQYF. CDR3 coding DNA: TGTGCCAGCAGCTCCGTCGGGACTAGCGGGGGCAGGGATAAGCAGTACTTC.

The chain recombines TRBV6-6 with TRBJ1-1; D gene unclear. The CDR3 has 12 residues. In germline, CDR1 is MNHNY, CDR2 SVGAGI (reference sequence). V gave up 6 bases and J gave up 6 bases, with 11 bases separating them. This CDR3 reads CASRRESPEAFF. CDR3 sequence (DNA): TGTGCCAGCAGGCGAGAAAGTCCTGAAGCTTTCTTT.

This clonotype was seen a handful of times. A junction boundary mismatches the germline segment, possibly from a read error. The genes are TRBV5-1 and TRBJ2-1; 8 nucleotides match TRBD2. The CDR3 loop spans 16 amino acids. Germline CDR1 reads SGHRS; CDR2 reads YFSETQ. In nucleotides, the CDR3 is TGCGCCAGCAGCCCCGGGCGGGGGGCCTCCTACGATGAGCAGTTCTTC. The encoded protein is CASSPGRGASYDEQFF.

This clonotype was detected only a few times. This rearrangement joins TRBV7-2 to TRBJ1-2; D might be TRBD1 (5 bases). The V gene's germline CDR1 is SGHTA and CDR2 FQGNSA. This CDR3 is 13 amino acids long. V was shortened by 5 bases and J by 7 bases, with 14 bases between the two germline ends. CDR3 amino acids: CASSAMTRGGYTF. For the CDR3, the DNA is TGTGCCAGCAGCGCAATGACAAGGGGTGGCTACACCTTC.

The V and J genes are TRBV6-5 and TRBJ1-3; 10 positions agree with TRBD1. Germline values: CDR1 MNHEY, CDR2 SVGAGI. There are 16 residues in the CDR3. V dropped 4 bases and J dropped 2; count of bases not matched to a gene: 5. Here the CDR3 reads CASSSTGGRAGNTIYF. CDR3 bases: TGTGCCAGCAGTTCGACAGGGGGCAGAGCTGGAAACACCATATATTTT.

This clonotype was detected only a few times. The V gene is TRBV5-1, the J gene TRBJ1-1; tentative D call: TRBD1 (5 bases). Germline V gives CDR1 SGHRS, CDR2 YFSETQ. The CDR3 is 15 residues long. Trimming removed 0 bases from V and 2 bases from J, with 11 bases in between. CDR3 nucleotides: TGCGCCAGCAGCTTGGGGGGGTCAGGAAACACTGAAGCTTTCTTT. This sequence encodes CASSLGGSGNTEAFF.

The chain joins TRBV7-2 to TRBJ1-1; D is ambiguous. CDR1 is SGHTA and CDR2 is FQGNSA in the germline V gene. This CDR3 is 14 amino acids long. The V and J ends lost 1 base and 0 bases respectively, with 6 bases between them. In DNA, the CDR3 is TGTGCCAGCAGCTTAGTAGCTCTGAACACTGAAGCTTTCTTT. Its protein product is CASSLVALNTEAFF.

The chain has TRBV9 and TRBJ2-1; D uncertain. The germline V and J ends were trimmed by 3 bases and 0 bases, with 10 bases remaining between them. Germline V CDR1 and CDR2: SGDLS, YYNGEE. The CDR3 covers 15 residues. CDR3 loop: CASSEAGSSYNEQFF. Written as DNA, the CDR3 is TGTGCCAGCAGCGAAGCCGGGTCCTCCTACAATGAGCAGTTCTTC.

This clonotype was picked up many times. The CDR3 is CASSLRDGRPLREETQYF. CDR3 sequence (DNA): TGCGCCAGCAGCCTCCGGGACGGACGGCCCCTCCGGGAAGAGACCCAGTACTTC. J is TRBJ2-5 and V is TRBV5-1; D is possibly TRBD1 or TRBD2 (5 bases each). CDR1 SGHRS and CDR2 YFSETQ come from the germline V gene. V was cut by 4 bases and J by 3 bases, with 25 bases left in between. The CDR3 consists of 18 residues.

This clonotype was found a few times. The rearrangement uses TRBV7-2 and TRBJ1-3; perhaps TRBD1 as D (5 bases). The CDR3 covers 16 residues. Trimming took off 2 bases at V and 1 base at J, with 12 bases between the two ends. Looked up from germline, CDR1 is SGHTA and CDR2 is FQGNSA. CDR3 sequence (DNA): TGTGCCAGCAGCTTATCAGGGAGCGCGTCTGGAAACACCATATATTTT. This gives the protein CASSLSGSASGNTIYF.

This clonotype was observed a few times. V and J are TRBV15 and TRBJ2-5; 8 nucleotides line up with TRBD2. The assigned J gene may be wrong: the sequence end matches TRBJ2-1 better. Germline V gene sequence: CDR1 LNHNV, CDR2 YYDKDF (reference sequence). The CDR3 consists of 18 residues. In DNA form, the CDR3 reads TGTGCCACCAGCAGAGATAGTCGGCGGGGGGAACTCTACAATGAGCAGTTCTTC. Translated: CATSRDSRRGELYNEQFF.

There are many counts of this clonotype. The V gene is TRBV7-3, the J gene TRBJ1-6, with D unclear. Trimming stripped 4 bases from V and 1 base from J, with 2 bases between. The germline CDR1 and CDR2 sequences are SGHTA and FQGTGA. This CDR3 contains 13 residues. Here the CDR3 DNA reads TGTGCCAGCAGCTCTTCCTATAATTCACCCCTCCACTTT. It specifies CASSSSYNSPLHF.

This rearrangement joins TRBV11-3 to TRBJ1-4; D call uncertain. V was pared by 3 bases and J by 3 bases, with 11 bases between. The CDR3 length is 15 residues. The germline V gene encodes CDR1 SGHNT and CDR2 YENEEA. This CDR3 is CASSFRHGPNEKLFF. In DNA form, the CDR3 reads TGTGCCAGCAGCTTCCGACATGGACCTAATGAAAAACTGTTTTTT.

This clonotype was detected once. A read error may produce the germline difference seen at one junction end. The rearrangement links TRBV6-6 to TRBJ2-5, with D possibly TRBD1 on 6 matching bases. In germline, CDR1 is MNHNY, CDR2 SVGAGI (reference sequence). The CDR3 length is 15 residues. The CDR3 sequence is CAGSYGSGQQETQYF. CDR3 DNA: TGTGCCGGCAGTTACGGGTCCGGACAGCAAGAGACCCAGTACTTC.

In DNA form, the CDR3 reads TGTGCCAGCAGTTTAGCGCTAGGGGTTGGCTATGGCTACACCTTC. Its protein product is CASSLALGVGYGYTF. The chain links TRBV12-3 or TRBV12-4 to TRBJ1-2; possibly TRBD1 for D (5 bases). V gave up 0 bases and J gave up 4 bases, with 12 bases separating them. This CDR3 contains 15 residues.

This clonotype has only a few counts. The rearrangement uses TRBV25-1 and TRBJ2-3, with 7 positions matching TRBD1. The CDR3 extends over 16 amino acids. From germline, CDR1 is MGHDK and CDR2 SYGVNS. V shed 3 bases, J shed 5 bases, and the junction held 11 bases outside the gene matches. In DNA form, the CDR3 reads TGTGCCAGCAGTGAGTACAGGGGCGCCCTAAGAGATACGCAGTATTTT. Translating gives CASSEYRGALRDTQYF.

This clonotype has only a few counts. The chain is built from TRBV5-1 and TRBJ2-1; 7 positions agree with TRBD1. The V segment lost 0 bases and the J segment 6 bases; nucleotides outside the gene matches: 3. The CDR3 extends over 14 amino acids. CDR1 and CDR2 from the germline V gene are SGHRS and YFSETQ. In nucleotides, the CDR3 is TGCGCCAGCAGCTTGGAGGGGGCGGGCAATGAGCAGTTCTTC. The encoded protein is CASSLEGAGNEQFF.

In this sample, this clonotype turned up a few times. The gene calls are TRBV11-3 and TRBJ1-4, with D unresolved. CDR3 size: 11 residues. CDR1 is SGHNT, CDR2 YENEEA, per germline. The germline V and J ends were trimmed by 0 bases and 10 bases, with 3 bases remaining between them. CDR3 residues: CASSLDGKLFF. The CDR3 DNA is TGTGCCAGCAGCTTAGACGGAAAACTGTTTTTT.

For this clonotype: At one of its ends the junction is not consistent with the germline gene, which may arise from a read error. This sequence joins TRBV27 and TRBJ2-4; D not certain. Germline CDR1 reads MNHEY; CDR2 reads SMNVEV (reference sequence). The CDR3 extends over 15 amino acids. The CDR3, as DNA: TGTGCCAACAGTTTTAGTATGGGGGCCAAAAACATTCAGTACTTC. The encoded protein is CANSFSMGAKNIQYF.

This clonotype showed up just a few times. DNA of the CDR3: TGCGCCAGCAGCCAAGACATGCGGAACCCTGGAAACACCATATATTTT. As protein: CASSQDMRNPGNTIYF. The rearrangement joins TRBV4-3 to TRBJ1-3; D gene uncertain. V lost 0 bases and J lost 2, with 11 bases in between. Germline V gene lookup returns CDR1 LGHNA and CDR2 YSLEER. The CDR3 length is 16 residues.

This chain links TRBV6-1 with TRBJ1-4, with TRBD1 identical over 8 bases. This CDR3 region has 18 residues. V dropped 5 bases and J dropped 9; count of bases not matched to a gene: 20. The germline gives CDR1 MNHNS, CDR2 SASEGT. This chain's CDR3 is CASSPPDRGSLGWKKLFF. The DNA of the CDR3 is TGTGCCAGCAGTCCCCCCGACAGGGGCAGCTTAGGTTGGAAAAAACTGTTTTTT.